Included here is one TCR beta chain sequence, with context. The antigen is unknown. This CDR3 is 12 amino acids long. Germline values: CDR1 SEHNR, CDR2 FQNEAQ (reference sequence). The germline V and J ends were trimmed by 10 bases and 3 bases, with 11 bases remaining between them. Both 60 Vbeta primers and 13 Jbeta primers went into the PCR. The repertoire was sequenced with immunoSEQ multiplex PCR; TCRdb's copy has only in-frame clones and lacks some. The sample records about 120,000 clones, approximately 78% being singletons. This sample is part of a study of cytomegalovirus exposure and HLA in healthy donors. Turning to the study itself: Earlier, 180 million or so T cells were analyzed, and about 120 million unique TCR beta sequences were found among them. Regarding the study as a whole: V- and J-gene trimming in TCR beta was tied to a missense DCLRE1C variant by an analysis performed later. Earlier analysis looked at TCR beta V segments, and most were productive about 87% or about 30% of the time.

The receptor comes from a man aged 30-40 years in good health and CMV-seropositive. Sequencing used PBMCs. The chain links TRBV7-9 to TRBJ2-3; TRBD2 might be the D (6 bases). The CDR3 region is CAILEGTDTQYF. The CDR3 DNA is TGTGCCATCTTGGAGGGGACAGATACGCAGTATTTT.